The source of this T cell receptor beta chain is a study of liver allograft versus peripheral blood T cells. Study-level background: Recipients' peripheral blood served as the comparator for T cell receptor repertoires in transplanted livers.

TCRdb processed the reads anew with MiXCR; each CDR3 protein has one entry. The sample holds approximately 3,500 distinct CDR3 sequences, around 18% seen once. Per germline, CDR1 MNHEY and CDR2 SMNVEV (reference sequence). Trimming took off 4 bases at V and 11 bases at J, with 15 bases between the two ends. The CDR3 totals 14 residues. Findings and caveats of the study: Peripheral blood T cell receptor repertoires reportedly differed from those found within liver allografts.

By share, this clonotype counts as large. Its antigen is unknown. The rearrangement links TRBV27 to TRBJ1-6; perhaps TRBD1 as D (5 bases). The sequence derives from a human patient who had a liver transplant. Part of the T cells may come from the graft donor. The CDR3 spells CASSSQDTRTPLHF. The CDR3, as DNA: TGTGCCAGCAGTTCCCAGGACACGCGGACACCCCTCCACTTT.